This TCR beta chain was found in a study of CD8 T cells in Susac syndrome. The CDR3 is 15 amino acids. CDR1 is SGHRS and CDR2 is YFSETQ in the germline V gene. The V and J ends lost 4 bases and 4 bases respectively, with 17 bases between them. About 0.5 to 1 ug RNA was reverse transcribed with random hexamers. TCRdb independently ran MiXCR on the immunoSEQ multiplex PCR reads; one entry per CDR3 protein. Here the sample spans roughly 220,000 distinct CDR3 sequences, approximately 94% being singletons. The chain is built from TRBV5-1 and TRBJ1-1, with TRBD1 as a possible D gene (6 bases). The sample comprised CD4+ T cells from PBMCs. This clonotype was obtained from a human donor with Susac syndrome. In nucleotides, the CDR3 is TGCGCCAGCAGCCCCTCGACAGGACCGGGCACTGAAGCTTTCTTT. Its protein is CASSPSTGPGTEAFF.